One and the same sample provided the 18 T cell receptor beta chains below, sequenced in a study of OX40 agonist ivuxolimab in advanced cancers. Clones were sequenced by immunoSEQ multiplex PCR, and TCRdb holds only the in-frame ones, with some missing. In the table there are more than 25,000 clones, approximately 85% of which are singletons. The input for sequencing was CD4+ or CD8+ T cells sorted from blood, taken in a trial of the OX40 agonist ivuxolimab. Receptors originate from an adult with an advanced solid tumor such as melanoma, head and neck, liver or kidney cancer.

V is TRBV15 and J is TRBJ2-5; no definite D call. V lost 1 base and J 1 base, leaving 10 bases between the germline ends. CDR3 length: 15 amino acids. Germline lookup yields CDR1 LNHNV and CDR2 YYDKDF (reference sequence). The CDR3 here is CATSRGTETQETQYF. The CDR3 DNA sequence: TGTGCCACCAGCAGAGGAACAGAGACCCAAGAGACCCAGTACTTC.

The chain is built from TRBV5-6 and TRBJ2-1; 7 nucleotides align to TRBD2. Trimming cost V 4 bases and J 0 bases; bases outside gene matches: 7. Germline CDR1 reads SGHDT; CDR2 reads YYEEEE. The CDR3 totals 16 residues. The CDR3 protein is CASSVMRGSSYNEQFF. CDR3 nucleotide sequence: TGTGCCAGCAGCGTGATGCGGGGGAGCTCCTACAATGAGCAGTTCTTC.

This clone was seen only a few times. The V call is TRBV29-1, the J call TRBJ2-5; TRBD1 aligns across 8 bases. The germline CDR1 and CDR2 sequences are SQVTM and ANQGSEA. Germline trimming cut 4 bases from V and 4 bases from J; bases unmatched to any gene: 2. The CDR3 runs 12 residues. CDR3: CSVGGTGETQYF. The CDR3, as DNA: TGCAGCGTTGGGGGGACAGGAGAGACCCAGTACTTC.

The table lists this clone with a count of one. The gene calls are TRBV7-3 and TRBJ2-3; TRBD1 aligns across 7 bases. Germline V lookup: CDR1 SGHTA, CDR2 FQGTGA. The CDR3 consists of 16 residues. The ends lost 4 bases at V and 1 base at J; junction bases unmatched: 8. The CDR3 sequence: CASSYLQGLGTDTQYF. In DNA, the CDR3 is TGTGCCAGCAGCTACCTACAGGGGCTAGGCACAGATACGCAGTATTTT.

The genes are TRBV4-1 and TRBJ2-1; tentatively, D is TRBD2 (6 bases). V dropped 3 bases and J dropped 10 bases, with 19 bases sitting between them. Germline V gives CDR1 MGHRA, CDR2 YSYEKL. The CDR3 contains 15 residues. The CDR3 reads CASSHRGTGSWEQFF. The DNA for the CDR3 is TGCGCCAGCAGCCACCGAGGGACTGGCAGTTGGGAGCAGTTCTTC.

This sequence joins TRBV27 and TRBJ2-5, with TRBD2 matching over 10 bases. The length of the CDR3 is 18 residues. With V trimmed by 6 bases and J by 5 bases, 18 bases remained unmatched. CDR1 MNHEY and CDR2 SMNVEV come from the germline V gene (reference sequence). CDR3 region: CASSRIGSGGPGWETQYF. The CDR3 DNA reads TGTGCCAGCAGCCGTATCGGTAGCGGGGGGCCCGGGTGGGAGACCCAGTACTTC.

The CDR3 coding sequence is TGTGCCAGCAGCGTAGGGACAGCCTATGGCTACACCTTC. It specifies CASSVGTAYGYTF. This sequence joins TRBV9 and TRBJ1-2, with a tentative D call TRBD1 (6 bases). This CDR3 contains 13 residues. The V and J ends lost 0 bases and 4 bases respectively, with 7 bases between them. From germline, CDR1 is SGDLS and CDR2 YYNGEE.

CDR3 amino acids: CASSPRGKGSYEQYF. In DNA, the CDR3 is TGTGCCAGCAGTCCTCGGGGCAAGGGTTCCTACGAGCAGTACTTC. This chain uses TRBV27 with TRBJ2-7; D may be TRBD1 or TRBD2 (5 bases each). Trimming took off 5 bases at V and 1 base at J, with 15 bases between the two ends. From germline, CDR1 is MNHEY and CDR2 SMNVEV (reference sequence). The CDR3 contains 15 residues.

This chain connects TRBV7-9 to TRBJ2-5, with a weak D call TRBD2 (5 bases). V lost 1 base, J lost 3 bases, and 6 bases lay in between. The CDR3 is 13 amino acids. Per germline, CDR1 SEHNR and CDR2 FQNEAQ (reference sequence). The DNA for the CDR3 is TGTGCCAGCAGCTTAGTGGGAGAAGAGACCCAGTACTTC. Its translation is CASSLVGEETQYF.

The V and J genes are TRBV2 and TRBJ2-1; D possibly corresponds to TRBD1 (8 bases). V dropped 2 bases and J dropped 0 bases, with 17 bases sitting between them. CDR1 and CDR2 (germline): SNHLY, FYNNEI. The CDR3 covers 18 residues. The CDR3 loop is CASSEPQGGESSYNEQFF. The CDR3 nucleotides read TGTGCCAGCAGTGAACCACAGGGGGGGGAGAGCTCCTACAATGAGCAGTTCTTC.

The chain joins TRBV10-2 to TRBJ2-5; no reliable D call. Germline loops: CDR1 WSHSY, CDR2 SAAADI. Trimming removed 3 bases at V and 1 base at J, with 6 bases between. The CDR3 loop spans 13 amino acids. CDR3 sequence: CASSENVQETQYF. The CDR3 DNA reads TGCGCCAGCAGTGAAAACGTCCAAGAGACCCAGTACTTC.

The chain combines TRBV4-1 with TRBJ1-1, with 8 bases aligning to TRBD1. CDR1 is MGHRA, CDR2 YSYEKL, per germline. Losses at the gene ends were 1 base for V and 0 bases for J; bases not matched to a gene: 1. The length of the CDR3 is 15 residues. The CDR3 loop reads CASSQGQGMNTEAFF. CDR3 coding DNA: TGCGCCAGCAGCCAAGGACAGGGGATGAACACTGAAGCTTTCTTT.

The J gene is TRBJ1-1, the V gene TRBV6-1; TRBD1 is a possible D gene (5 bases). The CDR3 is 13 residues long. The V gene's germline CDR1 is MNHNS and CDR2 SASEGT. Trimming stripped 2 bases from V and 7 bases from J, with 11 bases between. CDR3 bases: TGTGCCAGCAGTGAATCAGGGAACCTTGAAGCTTTCTTT. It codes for CASSESGNLEAFF.

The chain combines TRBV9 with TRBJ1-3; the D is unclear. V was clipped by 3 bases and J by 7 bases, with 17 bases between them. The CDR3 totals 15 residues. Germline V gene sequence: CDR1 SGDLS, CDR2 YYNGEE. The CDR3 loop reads CASSEYPIGLNTIYF. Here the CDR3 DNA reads TGTGCCAGCAGCGAGTACCCGATCGGATTGAACACCATATATTTT.

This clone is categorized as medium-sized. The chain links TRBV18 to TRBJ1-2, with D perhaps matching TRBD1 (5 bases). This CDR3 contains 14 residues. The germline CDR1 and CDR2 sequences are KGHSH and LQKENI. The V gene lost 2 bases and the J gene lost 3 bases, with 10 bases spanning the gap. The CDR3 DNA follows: TGTGCCAGCTCACCAACCGGGACGGACTATGGCTACACCTTC. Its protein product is CASSPTGTDYGYTF. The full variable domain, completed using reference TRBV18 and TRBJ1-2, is NAGVMQNPRHLVRRRGQEARLRCSPMKGHSHVYWYRQLPEEGLKFMVYLQKENIIDESGMPKERFSAEFPKEGPSILRIQQVVRGDSAAYFCASSPTGTDYGYTFGSGTRLTVV.

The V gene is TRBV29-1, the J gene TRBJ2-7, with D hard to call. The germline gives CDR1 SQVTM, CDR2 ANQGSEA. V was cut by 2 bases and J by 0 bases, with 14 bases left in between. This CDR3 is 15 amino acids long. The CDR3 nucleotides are TGCAGCGTTGAAACGCGCCAGCGTAGCTCCTACGAGCAGTACTTC. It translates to CSVETRQRSSYEQYF.

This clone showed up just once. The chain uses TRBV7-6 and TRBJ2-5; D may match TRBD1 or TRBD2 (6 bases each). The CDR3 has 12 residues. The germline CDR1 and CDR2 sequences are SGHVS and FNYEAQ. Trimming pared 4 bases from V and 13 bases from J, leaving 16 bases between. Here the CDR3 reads CASSSRRGNWYF. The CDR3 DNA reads TGTGCCAGCAGCTCTAGGAGGGGGAATTGGTACTTC.

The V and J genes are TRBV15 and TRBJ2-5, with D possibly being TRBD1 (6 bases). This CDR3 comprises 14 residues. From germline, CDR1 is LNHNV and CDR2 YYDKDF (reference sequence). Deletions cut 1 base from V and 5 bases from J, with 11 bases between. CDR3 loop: CATSRVGARETQYF. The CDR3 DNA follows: TGTGCCACCAGCAGAGTGGGGGCGAGGGAGACCCAGTACTTC.